Listed below are T cell receptor beta chains from one sample, sequenced in a study of response to subunit inactivated influenza vaccine. TCRdb redid the calling of the RT-PCR reads with MiXCR, one entry per CDR3 protein. This sample yields some 500,000 distinct CDR3 sequences, of which roughly 27% are seen a single time; around 2% belongs to the top ten. Sequencing was performed on CD4+ T cells sorted from PBMCs, taken roughly 5 days after vaccination. The source is a man in his fifties or sixties who received an inactivated influenza vaccine. CDR3s include the opening cysteine and the closing phenylalanine or tryptophan. Each record gives: V gene, J gene, D gene, clone size, CDR3 DNA, CDR3 protein. The D gene is left open where the match is weak. The size of a clone is reported for some rows only, either as once, few or many, or as a class for expanded clones.

V gene: TRBV27; J gene: TRBJ2-7; D gene: TRBD2; clone size: NA; CDR3 DNA: TGTGCCAGCATTAGGACTAGCGGGCCCTACGAGCAGTACTTC; CDR3 protein: CASIRTSGPYEQYF
V gene: TRBV6-5; J gene: TRBJ2-7; D gene: NA; clone size: NA; CDR3 DNA: TGTGCCAGCAGTTTAATGGTAGCGGCCTCCTACGAGCAGTACTTC; CDR3 protein: CASSLMVAASYEQYF
V gene: TRBV25-1; J gene: TRBJ2-2; D gene: NA; clone size: NA; CDR3 DNA: TGTGCCAGCAGTTCACGAACAACAGGGTATCCCGGGGAGCTGTTTTTT; CDR3 protein: CASSSRTTGYPGELFF
V gene: TRBV5-1; J gene: TRBJ2-7; D gene: NA; clone size: few; CDR3 DNA: TGCGCCAGCAGCTTGGACAGATACTCCTACGAGCAGTACTTC; CDR3 protein: CASSLDRYSYEQYF
V gene: TRBV4-3; J gene: TRBJ2-1; D gene: NA; clone size: NA; CDR3 DNA: TGCGCCAGCAGCCAAGAAGTTTTTAGCGGCCAATACAATGAGCAGTTCTTC; CDR3 protein: CASSQEVFSGQYNEQFF
V gene: TRBV6-2/TRBV6-3; J gene: TRBJ2-7; D gene: TRBD1; clone size: few; CDR3 DNA: TGTGCCAGCGGACACAGGGGACAGTACTTC; CDR3 protein: CASGHRGQYF
V gene: TRBV5-1; J gene: TRBJ1-4; D gene: NA; clone size: NA; CDR3 DNA: TGCGCCAGCAGCGATGGCATGGCAATTAATGAAAAACTGTTTTTT; CDR3 protein: CASSDGMAINEKLFF
V gene: TRBV7-6; J gene: TRBJ2-3; D gene: NA; clone size: NA; CDR3 DNA: TGTGCCAGCAGTGGGCTTGTGAGCACAGATACGCAGTATTTT; CDR3 protein: CASSGLVSTDTQYF
V gene: TRBV11-2; J gene: TRBJ1-5; D gene: NA; clone size: few; CDR3 DNA: TGTGCCAGCAGTCAGGGGAACAATCAGCCCCAGCATTTT; CDR3 protein: CASSQGNNQPQHF
V gene: TRBV20-1; J gene: TRBJ2-2; D gene: NA; clone size: NA; CDR3 DNA: TGCAGTGTTGGAGGGGCAGACACCGGGGAGCTGTTTTTT; CDR3 protein: CSVGGADTGELFF
V gene: TRBV11-2; J gene: TRBJ1-1; D gene: NA; clone size: few; CDR3 DNA: TGTGCCAGCAGCCGGGGGACTATGGAAGCTTTCTTT; CDR3 protein: CASSRGTMEAFF
V gene: TRBV9; J gene: TRBJ2-7; D gene: TRBD2; clone size: few; CDR3 DNA: TGTGCCAGCGATTGGCGGGAGGACTCCTACGAGCAGTACTTC; CDR3 protein: CASDWREDSYEQYF
V gene: TRBV7-7; J gene: TRBJ2-7; D gene: NA; clone size: NA; CDR3 DNA: TGTGCTAGCAGCTTATACACAGAAACCGAGCAGTACTTC; CDR3 protein: CASSLYTETEQYF
V gene: TRBV6-2/TRBV6-3; J gene: TRBJ2-3; D gene: NA; clone size: few; CDR3 DNA: TGTGCCAGCAGCTGGAGCCCTACTAGCACAGATACGCAGTATTTT; CDR3 protein: CASSWSPTSTDTQYF
V gene: TRBV5-1; J gene: TRBJ1-3; D gene: NA; clone size: NA; CDR3 DNA: TGCGCCAGCAGGGGTGACTCTGGAAACACCATATATTTT; CDR3 protein: CASRGDSGNTIYF
V gene: TRBV6-1; J gene: TRBJ1-4; D gene: TRBD1; clone size: few; CDR3 DNA: TGTGCCAGCAGCCCCAGACAGGGGAGTGAAAAACTGTTTTTT; CDR3 protein: CASSPRQGSEKLFF
V gene: TRBV4-1; J gene: TRBJ1-4; D gene: NA; clone size: few; CDR3 DNA: TGCGCCAGCAGCCCTCCGCAGGGGCGGAATAATGAAAAACTGTTTTTT; CDR3 protein: CASSPPQGRNNEKLFF
V gene: TRBV7-9; J gene: TRBJ1-3; D gene: NA; clone size: NA; CDR3 DNA: TGTGCCAGCAGCTTAGAAGAGATGGTGGGAAACACCATATATTTT; CDR3 protein: CASSLEEMVGNTIYF
V gene: TRBV20-1; J gene: TRBJ2-1; D gene: TRBD2; clone size: NA; CDR3 DNA: TGCAGTGCCACGGGACTAGCGGGCTACAATGAGCAGTTCTTC; CDR3 protein: CSATGLAGYNEQFF
V gene: TRBV6-5; J gene: TRBJ2-2; D gene: TRBD1; clone size: NA; CDR3 DNA: TGTGCCAGCAGTCACCCCGGGACAGGGGTAAAAGGCACCGGGGAGCTGTTTTTT; CDR3 protein: CASSHPGTGVKGTGELFF
V gene: TRBV20-1; J gene: TRBJ2-5; D gene: TRBD2; clone size: few; CDR3 DNA: TGCAGTGCTAGAAGACTAGCGGGAGGGTACAGTGAGACCCAGTACTTC; CDR3 protein: CSARRLAGGYSETQYF
V gene: TRBV28; J gene: TRBJ2-7; D gene: TRBD2; clone size: NA; CDR3 DNA: TGTGCCAGCAGTTCGGGACTAGCGGGAGGGAAGAGAAGCTCCTACGAGCAGTACTTC; CDR3 protein: CASSSGLAGGKRSSYEQYF
V gene: TRBV12-3/TRBV12-4; J gene: TRBJ2-6; D gene: NA; clone size: few; CDR3 DNA: TGTGCCAGCAGTTTCGGGGTAGCCCTCTCTGGGGCCAACGTCCTGACTTTC; CDR3 protein: CASSFGVALSGANVLTF
V gene: TRBV28; J gene: TRBJ2-7; D gene: NA; clone size: few; CDR3 DNA: TGTGCCAGCAGTTTAGAGGTGGGACAATCCCCCGAGCAGTACTTC; CDR3 protein: CASSLEVGQSPEQYF
V gene: TRBV11-2; J gene: TRBJ2-3; D gene: NA; clone size: NA; CDR3 DNA: TGTGCCAGCAGCTTAATAAAAGGGATCTACCCTAGCACAGATACGCAGTATTTT; CDR3 protein: CASSLIKGIYPSTDTQYF
V gene: TRBV7-2; J gene: TRBJ1-2; D gene: TRBD1; clone size: NA; CDR3 DNA: TGTGCCAGCAGCTTTATAGGTCAGGGGGCGAATGGCTACACCTTC; CDR3 protein: CASSFIGQGANGYTF
V gene: TRBV5-1; J gene: TRBJ2-7; D gene: TRBD1; clone size: few; CDR3 DNA: TGCGCCAGCAGCTACGACAGGGTCGAGCAGTACTTC; CDR3 protein: CASSYDRVEQYF
V gene: TRBV29-1; J gene: TRBJ2-7; D gene: TRBD1; clone size: few; CDR3 DNA: TGCAGCGTTGGTAACAGGGGTTTCGAGCAGTACTTC; CDR3 protein: CSVGNRGFEQYF
V gene: TRBV4-1; J gene: TRBJ2-5; D gene: NA; clone size: few; CDR3 DNA: TGCGCCAGCAGCCAAGATCGTTCAGGGGCTAAAGAGACCCAGTACTTC; CDR3 protein: CASSQDRSGAKETQYF
V gene: TRBV7-2; J gene: TRBJ2-5; D gene: NA; clone size: NA; CDR3 DNA: TGTGCCAGCAGCCCCCAGTGGGGGCGGAAACAAGAGACCCAGTACTTC; CDR3 protein: CASSPQWGRKQETQYF
V gene: TRBV5-5; J gene: TRBJ2-7; D gene: NA; clone size: once; CDR3 DNA: TGTGCCAGCAGCGTATTTTACGAGCAGTACTTC; CDR3 protein: CASSVFYEQYF
V gene: TRBV20-1; J gene: TRBJ2-3; D gene: TRBD1; clone size: NA; CDR3 DNA: TGCAGTGCTAACTACAGGGGGCGCGGAGATACGCAGTATTTT; CDR3 protein: CSANYRGRGDTQYF
V gene: TRBV5-6; J gene: TRBJ2-2; D gene: TRBD1; clone size: NA; CDR3 DNA: TGTGCCAGCAGCTTTTCGGACAGGGGCTCACTCGGGGAGCTGTTTTTT; CDR3 protein: CASSFSDRGSLGELFF
V gene: TRBV5-1; J gene: TRBJ2-2; D gene: TRBD2; clone size: few; CDR3 DNA: TGCGCCAGCAGCGGGGGACTAGCAGGCACCGGGGAGCTGTTTTTT; CDR3 protein: CASSGGLAGTGELFF
V gene: TRBV5-1; J gene: TRBJ1-4; D gene: TRBD1; clone size: few; CDR3 DNA: TGCGCCAGCAGCTTCGGTATTGGGACAGGGAATGAAAAACTGTTTTTT; CDR3 protein: CASSFGIGTGNEKLFF
V gene: TRBV3-1; J gene: TRBJ1-1; D gene: TRBD1; clone size: NA; CDR3 DNA: TGTGCCAGCAGCCAAGTTTGGCCAGGGGGGAACATGAACACTGAAGCTTTCTTT; CDR3 protein: CASSQVWPGGNMNTEAFF
V gene: TRBV20-1; J gene: TRBJ2-1; D gene: TRBD2; clone size: NA; CDR3 DNA: TGCAGTGCTAGTAAGAGCGGGAGGTACAATGAGCAGTTCTTC; CDR3 protein: CSASKSGRYNEQFF
V gene: TRBV5-5; J gene: TRBJ2-2; D gene: TRBD1; clone size: few; CDR3 DNA: TGTGCCAGCAGCTGGGACAGACCGAACACCGGGGAGCTGTTTTTT; CDR3 protein: CASSWDRPNTGELFF
V gene: TRBV20-1; J gene: TRBJ2-2; D gene: NA; clone size: few; CDR3 DNA: TGCAGTGCTACTCGAAGCGAGAACACCGGGGAGCTGTTTTTT; CDR3 protein: CSATRSENTGELFF
V gene: TRBV6-1; J gene: TRBJ2-3; D gene: TRBD2; clone size: many; CDR3 DNA: TGTGCCAGCAGCCCCGGGGGGGCCATAGATACGCAGTATTTT; CDR3 protein: CASSPGGAIDTQYF
V gene: TRBV20-1; J gene: TRBJ2-1; D gene: TRBD2; clone size: NA; CDR3 DNA: TGCAGTGCTAACATACTAGCGGGAGATTACAATGAGCAGTTCTTC; CDR3 protein: CSANILAGDYNEQFF